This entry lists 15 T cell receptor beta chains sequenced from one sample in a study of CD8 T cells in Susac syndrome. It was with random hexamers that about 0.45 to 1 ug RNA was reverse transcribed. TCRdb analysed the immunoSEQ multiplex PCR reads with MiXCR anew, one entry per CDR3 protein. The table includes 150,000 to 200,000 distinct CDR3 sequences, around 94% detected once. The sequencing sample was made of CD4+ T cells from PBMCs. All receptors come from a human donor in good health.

CDR3 sequence: CASSLTWTVNEQFF. The CDR3 bases are TGTGCCAGCAGCTTAACCTGGACGGTTAATGAGCAGTTCTTC. V usage is TRBV7-2 and J usage is TRBJ2-1; D unresolved. The CDR3 has 14 amino acids. CDR1 is SGHTA and CDR2 is FQGNSA in the germline V gene. Trimming stripped 2 bases from V and 7 bases from J, with 12 bases between.

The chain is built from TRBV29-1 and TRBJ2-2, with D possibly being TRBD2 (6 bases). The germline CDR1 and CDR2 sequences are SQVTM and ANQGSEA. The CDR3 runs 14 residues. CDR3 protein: CGGFPGAGTGELFF. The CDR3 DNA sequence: TGCGGCGGCTTCCCCGGAGCGGGCACCGGGGAGCTGTTTTTT.

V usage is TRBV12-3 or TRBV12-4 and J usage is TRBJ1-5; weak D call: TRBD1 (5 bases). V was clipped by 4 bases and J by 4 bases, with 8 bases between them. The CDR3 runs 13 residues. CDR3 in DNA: TGTGCCAGCAGTTGGGACCCTAATCAGCCCCAGCATTTT. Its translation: CASSWDPNQPQHF.

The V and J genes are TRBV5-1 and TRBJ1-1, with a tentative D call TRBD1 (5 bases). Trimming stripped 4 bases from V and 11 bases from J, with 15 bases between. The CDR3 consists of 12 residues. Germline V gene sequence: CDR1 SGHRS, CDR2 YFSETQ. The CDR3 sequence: CASSLDDSVAFF. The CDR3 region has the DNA TGCGCCAGCAGCCTGGATGACAGCGTCGCTTTCTTT.

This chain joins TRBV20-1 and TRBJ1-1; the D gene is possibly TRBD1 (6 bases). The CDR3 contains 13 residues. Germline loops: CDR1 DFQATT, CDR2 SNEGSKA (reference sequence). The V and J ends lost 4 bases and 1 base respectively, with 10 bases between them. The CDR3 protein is CSAMGATNTEAFF. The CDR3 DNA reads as TGCAGTGCTATGGGGGCGACGAACACTGAAGCTTTCTTT.

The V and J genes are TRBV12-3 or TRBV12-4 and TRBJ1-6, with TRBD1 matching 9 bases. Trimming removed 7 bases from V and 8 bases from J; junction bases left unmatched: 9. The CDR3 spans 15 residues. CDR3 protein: CASTPQGAGDSPLHF. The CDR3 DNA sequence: TGTGCCAGCACCCCACAGGGGGCCGGGGATTCACCCCTCCACTTT.

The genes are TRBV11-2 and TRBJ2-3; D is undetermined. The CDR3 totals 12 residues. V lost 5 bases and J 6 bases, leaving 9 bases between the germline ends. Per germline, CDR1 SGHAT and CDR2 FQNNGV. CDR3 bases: TGTGCCAGCAGCCTTTTCATGGATACGCAGTATTTT. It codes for CASSLFMDTQYF.

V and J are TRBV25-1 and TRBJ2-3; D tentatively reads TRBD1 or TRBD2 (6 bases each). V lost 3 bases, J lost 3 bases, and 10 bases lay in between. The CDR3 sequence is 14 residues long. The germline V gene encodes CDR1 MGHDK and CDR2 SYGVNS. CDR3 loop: CASSDRRGTDTQYF. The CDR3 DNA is TGTGCCAGCAGTGACAGGAGGGGGACAGATACGCAGTATTTT.

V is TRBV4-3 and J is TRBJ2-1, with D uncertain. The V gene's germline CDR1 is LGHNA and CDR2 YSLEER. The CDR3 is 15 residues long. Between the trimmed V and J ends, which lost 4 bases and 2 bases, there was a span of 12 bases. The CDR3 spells CASSPSYLTYNEQFF. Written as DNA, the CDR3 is TGCGCCAGCAGCCCGAGCTACCTCACCTACAATGAGCAGTTCTTC.

In DNA, the CDR3 is TGTGCCAGCAGCGCGGAACCAGGTGGAGGGACCTACGAGCAGTACTTC. It encodes CASSAEPGGGTYEQYF. The J gene is TRBJ2-7, the V gene TRBV5-4; the D gene is possibly TRBD2 (6 bases). The CDR3 has 16 residues. CDR1 is SGHNT, CDR2 YYREEE, per germline (reference sequence). The germline V and J ends were trimmed by 4 bases and 2 bases, with 19 bases remaining between them.

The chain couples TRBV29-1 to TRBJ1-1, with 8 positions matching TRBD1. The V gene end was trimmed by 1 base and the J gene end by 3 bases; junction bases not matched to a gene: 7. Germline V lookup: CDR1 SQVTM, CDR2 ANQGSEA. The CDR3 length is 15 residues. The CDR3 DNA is TGCAGCGTTGAAGGTTATCAGGGGGCTGACACTGAAGCTTTCTTT. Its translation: CSVEGYQGADTEAFF.

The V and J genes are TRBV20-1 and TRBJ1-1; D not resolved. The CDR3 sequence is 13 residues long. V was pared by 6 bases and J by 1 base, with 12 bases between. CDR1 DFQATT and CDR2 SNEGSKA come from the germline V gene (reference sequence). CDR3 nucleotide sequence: TGCAGTGCCGGCGGGCACACGAACACTGAAGCTTTCTTT. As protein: CSAGGHTNTEAFF.

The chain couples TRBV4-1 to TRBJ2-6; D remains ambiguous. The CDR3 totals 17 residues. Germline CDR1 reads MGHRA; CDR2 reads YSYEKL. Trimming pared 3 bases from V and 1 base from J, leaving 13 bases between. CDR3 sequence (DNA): TGCGCCAGCAGCCAGGTAGTTCCCAGGTCTGGGGCCAACGTCCTGACTTTC. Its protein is CASSQVVPRSGANVLTF.

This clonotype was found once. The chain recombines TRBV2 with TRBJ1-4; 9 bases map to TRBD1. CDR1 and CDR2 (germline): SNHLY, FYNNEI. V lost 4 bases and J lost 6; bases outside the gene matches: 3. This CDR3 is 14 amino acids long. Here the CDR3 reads CASSVQGAYEKLFF. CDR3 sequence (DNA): TGTGCCAGCAGTGTACAGGGGGCTTATGAAAAACTGTTTTTT.

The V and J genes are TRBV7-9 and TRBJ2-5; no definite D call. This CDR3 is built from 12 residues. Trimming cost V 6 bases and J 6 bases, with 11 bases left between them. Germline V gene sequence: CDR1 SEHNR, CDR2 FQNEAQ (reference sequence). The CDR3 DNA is TGTGCCAGCAGTTGGAGAGCCCAGACCCAGTACTTC. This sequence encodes CASSWRAQTQYF.